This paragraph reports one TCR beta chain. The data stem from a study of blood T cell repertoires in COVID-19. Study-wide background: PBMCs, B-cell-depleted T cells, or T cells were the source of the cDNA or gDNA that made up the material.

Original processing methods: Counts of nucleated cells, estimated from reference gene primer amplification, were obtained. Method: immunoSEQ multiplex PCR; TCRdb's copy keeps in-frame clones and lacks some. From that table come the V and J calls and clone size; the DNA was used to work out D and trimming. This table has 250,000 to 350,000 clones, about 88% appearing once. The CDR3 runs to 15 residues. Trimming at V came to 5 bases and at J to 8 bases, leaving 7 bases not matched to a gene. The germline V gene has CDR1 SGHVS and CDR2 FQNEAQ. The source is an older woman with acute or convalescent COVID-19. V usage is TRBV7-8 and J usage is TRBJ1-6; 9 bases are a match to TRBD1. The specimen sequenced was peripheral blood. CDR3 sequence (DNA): TGTGCCAGCAGCCAAAGGACAGGGGATGATTCACCCCTCCACTTT. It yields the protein CASSQRTGDDSPLHF.